The clone carrying this T cell receptor beta chain was counted many times. Germline CDR1 is SQVTM and CDR2 is ANQGSEA. Trimming stripped 4 bases from V and 1 base from J, with 16 bases between. This CDR3 is 15 amino acids long. This sample was included in a study of identical twins. In TCRdb, the 5' RACE reads were re-called with MiXCR into one record per CDR3 protein. The repertoire consists of 250,000 or so distinct CDR3 sequences, with approximately 7% occurring once and the leading ten covering about 3.6%. This sample also appeared in a second study, on yellow fever vaccine responses in identical twins.

The receptor was derived from a woman aged 18-29 years in good health. This chain joins TRBV29-1 and TRBJ2-5; D not certain. The specimen was memory (CD45RO+) T cells sorted from blood. The CDR3 spells CSVVGSRFTQETQYF. CDR3 DNA: TGCAGCGTTGTGGGCTCCCGGTTCACCCAAGAGACCCAGTACTTC.